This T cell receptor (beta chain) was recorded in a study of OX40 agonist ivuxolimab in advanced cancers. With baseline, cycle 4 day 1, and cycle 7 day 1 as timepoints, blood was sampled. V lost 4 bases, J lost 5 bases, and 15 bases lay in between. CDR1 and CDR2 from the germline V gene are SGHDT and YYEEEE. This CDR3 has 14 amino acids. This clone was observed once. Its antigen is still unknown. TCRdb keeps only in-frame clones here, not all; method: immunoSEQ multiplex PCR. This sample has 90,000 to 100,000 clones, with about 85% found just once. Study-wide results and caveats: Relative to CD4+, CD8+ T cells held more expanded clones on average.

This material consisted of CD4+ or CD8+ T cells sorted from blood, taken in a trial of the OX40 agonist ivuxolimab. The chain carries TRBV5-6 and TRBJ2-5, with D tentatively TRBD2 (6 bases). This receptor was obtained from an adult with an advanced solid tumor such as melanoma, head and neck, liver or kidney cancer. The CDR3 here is CASSQKGAGETQYF. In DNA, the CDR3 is TGTGCCAGCAGCCAAAAAGGGGCGGGGGAGACCCAGTACTTC. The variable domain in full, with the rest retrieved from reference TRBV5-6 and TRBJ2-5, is DAGVTQSPTHLIKTRGQQVTLRCSPKSGHDTVSWYQQALGQGPQFIFQYYEEEERQRGNFPDRFSGHQFPNYSSELNVNALLLGDSALYLCASSQKGAGETQYFGPGTRLLVL.